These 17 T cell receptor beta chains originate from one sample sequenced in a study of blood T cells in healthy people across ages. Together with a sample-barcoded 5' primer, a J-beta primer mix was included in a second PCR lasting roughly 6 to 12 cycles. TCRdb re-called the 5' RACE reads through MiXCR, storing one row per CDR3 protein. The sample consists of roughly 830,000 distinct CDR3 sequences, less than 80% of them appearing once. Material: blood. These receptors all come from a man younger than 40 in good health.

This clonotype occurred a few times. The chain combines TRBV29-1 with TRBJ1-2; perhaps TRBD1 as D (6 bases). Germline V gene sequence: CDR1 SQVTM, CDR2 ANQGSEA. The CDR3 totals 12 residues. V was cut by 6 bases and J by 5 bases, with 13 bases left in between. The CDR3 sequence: CSVTNQGYGYTF. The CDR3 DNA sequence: TGCAGCGTGACGAACCAGGGGTATGGCTACACCTTC. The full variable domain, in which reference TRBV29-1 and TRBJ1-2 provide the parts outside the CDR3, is SAVISQKPSRDICQRGTSLTIQCQVDSQVTMMFWYRQQPGQSLTLIATANQGSEATYESGFVIDKFPISRPNLTFSTLTVSNMSPEDSSIYLCSVTNQGYGYTFGSGTRLTVV.

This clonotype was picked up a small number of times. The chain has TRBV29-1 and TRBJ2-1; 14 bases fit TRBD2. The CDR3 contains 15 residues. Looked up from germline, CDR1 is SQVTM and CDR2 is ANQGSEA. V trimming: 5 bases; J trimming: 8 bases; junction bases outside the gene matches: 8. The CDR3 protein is CSVTGLAGGLHEQFF. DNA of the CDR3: TGCAGCGTTACAGGACTAGCGGGGGGCTTACATGAGCAGTTCTTC.

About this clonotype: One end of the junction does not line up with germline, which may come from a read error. CDR3 DNA sequence: TGTACCATCAGTGAGTGGGGGAAAGGGGCCAACGTCCTGACTTTC. It is translated as CTISEWGKGANVLTF. The rearrangement links TRBV10-3 to TRBJ2-6, with D tentatively TRBD1 or TRBD2 (5 bases each). Looked up from germline, CDR1 is ENHRY and CDR2 is SYGVKD. The CDR3 is 15 residues long.

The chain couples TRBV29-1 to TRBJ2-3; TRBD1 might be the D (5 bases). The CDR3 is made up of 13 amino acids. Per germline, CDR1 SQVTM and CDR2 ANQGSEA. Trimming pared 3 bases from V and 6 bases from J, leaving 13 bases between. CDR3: CSVEGPSIDTQYF. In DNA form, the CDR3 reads TGCAGCGTTGAGGGGCCCTCCATTGATACGCAGTATTTT.

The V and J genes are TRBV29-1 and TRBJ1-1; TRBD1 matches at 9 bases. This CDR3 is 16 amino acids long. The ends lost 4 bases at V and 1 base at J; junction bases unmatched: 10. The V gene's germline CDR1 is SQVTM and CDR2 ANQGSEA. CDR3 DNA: TGCAGCGTTGGGGCGGGACAGGGCTCCCAGAACACTGAAGCTTTCTTT. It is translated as CSVGAGQGSQNTEAFF.

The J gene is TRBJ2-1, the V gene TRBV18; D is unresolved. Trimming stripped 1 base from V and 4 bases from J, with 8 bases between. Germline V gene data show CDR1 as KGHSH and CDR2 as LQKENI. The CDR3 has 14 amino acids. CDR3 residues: CASSPRSAYNEQFF. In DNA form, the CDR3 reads TGTGCCAGCTCACCACGTTCAGCTTACAATGAGCAGTTCTTC.

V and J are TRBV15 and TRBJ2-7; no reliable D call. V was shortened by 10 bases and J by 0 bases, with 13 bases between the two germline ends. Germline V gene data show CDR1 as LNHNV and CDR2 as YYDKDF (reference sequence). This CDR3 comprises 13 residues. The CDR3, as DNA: TGTGCCATCCAAGCCTCGAGCTCCTACGAGCAGTACTTC. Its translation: CAIQASSSYEQYF. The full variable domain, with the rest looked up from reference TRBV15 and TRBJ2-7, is DAMVIQNPRYQVTQFGKPVTLSCSQTLNHNVMYWYQQKSSQAPKLLFHYYDKDFNNEADTPDNFQSRRPNTSFCFLDIRSPGLGDTAMYLCAIQASSSYEQYFGPGTRLTVT.

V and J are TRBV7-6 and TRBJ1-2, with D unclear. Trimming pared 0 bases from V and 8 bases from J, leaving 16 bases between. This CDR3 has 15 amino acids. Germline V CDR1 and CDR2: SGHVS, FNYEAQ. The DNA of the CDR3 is TGTGCCAGCAGCTTAGCGGGGAGTCCGACTAGAGGCTACACCTTC. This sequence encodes CASSLAGSPTRGYTF. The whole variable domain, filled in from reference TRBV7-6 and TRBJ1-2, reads GAGVSQSPRYKVTKRGQDVALRCDPISGHVSLYWYRQALGQGPEFLTYFNYEAQQDKSGLPNDRFSAERPEGSISTLTIQRTEQRDSAMYRCASSLAGSPTRGYTFGSGTRLTVV.

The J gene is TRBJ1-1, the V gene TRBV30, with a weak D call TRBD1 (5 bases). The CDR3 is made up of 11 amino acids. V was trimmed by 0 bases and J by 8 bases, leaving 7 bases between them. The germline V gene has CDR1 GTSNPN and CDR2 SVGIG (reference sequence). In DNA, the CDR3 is TGTGCCTGGAGTGTGGCAGGGGAAGCTTTCTTT. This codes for CAWSVAGEAFF.

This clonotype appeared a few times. The DNA for the CDR3 is TGTGCCAGCAGTTACCCCGGCGCAGGGGGCACCGGGGAGCTGTTTTTT. It specifies CASSYPGAGGTGELFF. The chain joins TRBV6-6 to TRBJ2-2; 7 bases line up with TRBD1. The CDR3 totals 16 residues. Germline V gene sequence: CDR1 MNHNY, CDR2 SVGAGI (reference sequence). V gave up 2 bases and J gave up 4 bases; unmatched junction bases: 7.

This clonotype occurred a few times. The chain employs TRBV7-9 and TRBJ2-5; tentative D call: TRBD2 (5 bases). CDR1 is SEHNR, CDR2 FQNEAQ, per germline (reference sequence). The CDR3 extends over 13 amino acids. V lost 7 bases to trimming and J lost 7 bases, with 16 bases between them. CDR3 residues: CASKLGAEGTQYF. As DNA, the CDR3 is TGTGCCAGCAAACTCGGAGCTGAGGGGACCCAGTACTTC.

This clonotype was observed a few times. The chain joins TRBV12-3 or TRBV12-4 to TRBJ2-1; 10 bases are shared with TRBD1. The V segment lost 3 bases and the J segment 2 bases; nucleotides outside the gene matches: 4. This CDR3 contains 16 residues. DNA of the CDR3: TGTGCCAGCAGTTTTCGGACAGGGGGAACCTACAATGAGCAGTTCTTC. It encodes CASSFRTGGTYNEQFF.

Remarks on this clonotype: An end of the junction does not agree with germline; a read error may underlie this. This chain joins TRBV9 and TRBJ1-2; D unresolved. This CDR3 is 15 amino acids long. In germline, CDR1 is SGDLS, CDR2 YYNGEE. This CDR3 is CSSSVAPEINYGYTF. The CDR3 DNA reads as TGTTCCAGCAGCGTAGCGCCAGAGATCAACTATGGCTACACCTTC.

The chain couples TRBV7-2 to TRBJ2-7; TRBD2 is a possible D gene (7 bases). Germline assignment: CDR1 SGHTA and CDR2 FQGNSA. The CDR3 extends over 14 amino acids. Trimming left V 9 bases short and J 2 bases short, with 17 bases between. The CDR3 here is CASTLRGGPYEQYF. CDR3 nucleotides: TGTGCCAGTACCCTAAGGGGGGGTCCCTACGAGCAGTACTTC.

Written as DNA, the CDR3 is TGTGCCAGCAGCCAAGCCCTAGCGGGTGGAGGGGACCAAGAGACCCAGTACTTC. This encodes CASSQALAGGGDQETQYF. The chain employs TRBV7-2 and TRBJ2-5; 8 bases agree with TRBD2. The J segment lost 0 bases and the V segment lost 5 bases, leaving 14 bases of the junction unmatched. Germline V gene sequence: CDR1 SGHTA, CDR2 FQGNSA. This CDR3 is 18 amino acids long.

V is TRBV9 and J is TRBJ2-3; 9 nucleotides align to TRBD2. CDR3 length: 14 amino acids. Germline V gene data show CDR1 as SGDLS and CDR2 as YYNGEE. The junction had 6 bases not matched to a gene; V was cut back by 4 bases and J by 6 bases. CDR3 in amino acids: CASSPRTSVDTQYF. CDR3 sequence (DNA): TGTGCCAGCAGCCCCCGGACTAGCGTGGATACGCAGTATTTT.

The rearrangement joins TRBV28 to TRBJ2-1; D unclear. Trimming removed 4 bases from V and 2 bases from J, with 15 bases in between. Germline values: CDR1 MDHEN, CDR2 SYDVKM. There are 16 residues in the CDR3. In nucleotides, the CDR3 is TGTGCCAGCAGTTCCCCGGGCGTAGCAGCCTACAATGAGCAGTTCTTC. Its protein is CASSSPGVAAYNEQFF. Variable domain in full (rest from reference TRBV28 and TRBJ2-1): DVKVTQSSRYLVKRTGEKVFLECVQDMDHENMFWYRQDPGLGLRLIYFSYDVKMKEKGDIPEGYSVSREKKERFSLILESASTNQTSMYLCASSSPGVAAYNEQFFGPGTRLTVL.